This T cell receptor (beta chain) was recorded in a study of blood T cell repertoires in COVID-19. Looking at the study overall: The United States, Italy and Spain were the sources of the acute and convalescent COVID-19 samples. The analysed material was cDNA or gDNA that came from T cells, B-cell-depleted T cells, or PBMCs.

In the original analysis: Amplified reference gene primers provided the basis for estimating nucleated cell counts. Repertoires were generated with immunoSEQ multiplex PCR, while TCRdb's copy carries only in-frame clones and drops some. V and J calls and clone size are as listed in that table; D and trimming were resolved from the DNA. The data show hundreds of thousands of clones, around 85% seen once. Per germline, CDR1 SGHNT and CDR2 YENEEA. CDR3 length: 14 residues. The V segment lost 6 bases and the J segment 6 bases; nucleotides outside the gene matches: 5. The specimen was peripheral blood. The TCR comes from a man older than 75 with acute or convalescent COVID-19. The chain recombines TRBV11-3 with TRBJ2-2, with 9 bases that match TRBD1. CDR3 coding DNA: TGTGCCAGCAGGTCCGGGACAGGGCCCGGGGAGCTGTTTTTT. Encoded protein: CASRSGTGPGELFF.